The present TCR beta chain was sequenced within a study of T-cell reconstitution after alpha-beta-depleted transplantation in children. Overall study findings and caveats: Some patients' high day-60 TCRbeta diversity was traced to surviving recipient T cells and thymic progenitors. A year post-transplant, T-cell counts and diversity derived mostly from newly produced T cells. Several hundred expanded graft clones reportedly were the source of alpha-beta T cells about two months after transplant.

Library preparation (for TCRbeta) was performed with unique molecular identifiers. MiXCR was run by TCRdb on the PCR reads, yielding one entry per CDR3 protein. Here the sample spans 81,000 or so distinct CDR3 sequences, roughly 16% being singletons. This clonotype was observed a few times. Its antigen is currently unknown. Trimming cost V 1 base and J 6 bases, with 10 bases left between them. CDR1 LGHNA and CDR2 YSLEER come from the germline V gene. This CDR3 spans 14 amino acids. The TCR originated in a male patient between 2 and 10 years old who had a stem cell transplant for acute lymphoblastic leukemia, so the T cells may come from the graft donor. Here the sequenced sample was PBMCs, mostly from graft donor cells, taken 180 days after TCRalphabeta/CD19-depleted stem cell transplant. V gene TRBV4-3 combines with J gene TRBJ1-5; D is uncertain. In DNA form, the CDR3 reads TGCGCCAGCAGCCAAGTTTGGGAAAGTCAGCCCCAGCATTTT. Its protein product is CASSQVWESQPQHF.